This TCR beta chain was documented in a study of preoperative IRX-2 immunotherapy in early breast cancer. The CDR3 is 14 residues long. V shed 5 bases, J shed 3 bases, and the junction held 3 bases outside the gene matches. Germline lookup yields CDR1 MDHEN and CDR2 SYDVKM. Treatment in this sample: preoperative locoregional IRX-2 cytokine immunotherapy. Preoperative locoregional IRX-2 cytokine immunotherapy was tested in the phase Ib source study. The repertoire was sequenced with immunoSEQ multiplex PCR; TCRdb's copy has only in-frame clones and lacks some. The sample records 30,000 or so clones, 83% being singletons.

The V and J genes are TRBV28 and TRBJ2-7, with TRBD2 identical over 11 bases. This clonotype originated in a human donor with breast cancer. Sequences were derived from lymph node tissue, sampled from a patient treated with IRX-2 immunotherapy. The CDR3 DNA reads TGTGCCAGCAGTACTAGCGGGGGTCGCTACGAGCAGTACTTC. As protein: CASSTSGGRYEQYF.